A single sample gave rise to the 9 T cell receptor beta chains below, sequenced in a study of blood T cell repertoires in COVID-19. The method was immunoSEQ multiplex PCR; TCRdb's version includes in-frame clones alone and lacks a portion of them. This table has approximately 170,000 clones, 80% to 90% appearing once. Sequenced material: PBMCs or T cells enriched from blood (not recorded which). These receptors were collected from a woman aged 45 to 65 who had recovered from COVID-19.

This clone appeared once. The rearrangement links TRBV5-4 to TRBJ2-3, with 8 positions matching TRBD2. This CDR3 has 13 residues. The V gene end was trimmed by 0 bases and the J gene end by 12 bases; junction bases not matched to a gene: 6. CDR1 and CDR2 from the germline V gene are SGHNT and YYREEE (reference sequence). The CDR3, as DNA: TGTGCCAGCAGCTTGGGTACTAGCGGTCCCCAGTATTTT. Protein product: CASSLGTSGPQYF.

V and J are TRBV7-9 and TRBJ1-1; 7 bases are a match to TRBD1. J was trimmed by 0 bases and V by 4 bases; bases with no gene match: 11. Germline loops: CDR1 SEHNR, CDR2 FQNEAQ (reference sequence). The CDR3 sequence is 17 residues long. CDR3 in amino acids: CASSSTLGGAMNTEAFF. CDR3 nucleotides: TGTGCCAGCAGCTCGACCTTAGGGGGCGCGATGAACACTGAAGCTTTCTTT.

This chain joins TRBV19 and TRBJ2-1, with a tentative D call TRBD1 (10 bases). Germline V gene data show CDR1 as LNHDA and CDR2 as SQIVND (reference sequence). The CDR3 extends over 16 amino acids. Trimming took 6 bases from V and 10 from J, leaving 25 bases between them. CDR3 residues: CASSTRTGGLAGEQFF. The CDR3 nucleotides read TGTGCCAGTAGCACGCGGACAGGGGGACTAGCAGGGGAGCAGTTCTTC.

The chain employs TRBV5-6 and TRBJ1-2; TRBD1 agrees at 7 bases. The CDR3 runs 14 residues. Germline CDR1 SGHDT, CDR2 YYEEEE. After removal of 3 bases from V and 8 bases from J, the junction contained 10 bases not matched to a gene. CDR3 bases: TGTGCCAGCAGCTCTCCCGACAGGGCGGGGGGCTACACCTTC. This gives the protein CASSSPDRAGGYTF.

The gene calls are TRBV5-4 and TRBJ2-7, with 7 bases that match TRBD1. Germline V gene lookup returns CDR1 SGHNT and CDR2 YYREEE (reference sequence). The CDR3 length is 16 residues. V lost 4 bases and J lost 3; bases outside the gene matches: 13. Here the CDR3 reads CASSPRQGVGNYEQYF. In DNA form, the CDR3 reads TGTGCCAGCAGCCCCCGACAGGGCGTGGGGAACTACGAGCAGTACTTC. Based on the CDR3 plus reference TRBV5-4 and TRBJ2-7, the full variable domain is ETGVTQSPTHLIKTRGQQVTLRCSSQSGHNTVSWYQQALGQGPQFIFQYYREEENGRGNFPPRFSGLQFPNYSSELNVNALELDDSALYLCASSPRQGVGNYEQYFGPGTRLTVT.

This clone has just a few counts. This chain uses TRBV11-3 with TRBJ2-3, with 7 bases aligning to TRBD2. Germline CDR1 reads SGHNT; CDR2 reads YENEEA. V was pared by 8 bases and J by 2 bases, with 13 bases of the junction left unmatched. The CDR3 contains 16 residues. CDR3 sequence: CASSAGTLYATDTQYF. CDR3 in DNA: TGTGCCAGCTCAGCGGGGACTCTCTATGCCACAGATACGCAGTATTTT.

The chain is built from TRBV10-3 and TRBJ2-2, with 9 bases lining up with TRBD1. J was trimmed by 6 bases and V by 10 bases; bases with no gene match: 3. Germline V gene data show CDR1 as ENHRY and CDR2 as SYGVKD. The CDR3 totals 12 residues. CDR3 DNA sequence: TGTGCCACGGGGGACAGGGCCGGGGAGCTGTTTTTT. Amino acid sequence: CATGDRAGELFF.

CDR3 sequence: CATSDPSVSGSYEQYF. DNA of the CDR3: TGTGCCACCAGTGATCCCTCGGTAAGCGGCTCCTACGAGCAGTACTTC. The chain couples TRBV24-1 to TRBJ2-7, with D perhaps TRBD2 (5 bases). Germline V gives CDR1 KGHDR, CDR2 SFDVKD. The CDR3 consists of 16 residues. The germline V and J ends were trimmed by 3 bases and 0 bases, with 14 bases remaining between them.

This clone was seen only a few times. The chain joins TRBV19 to TRBJ1-2; possible D gene TRBD1, 5 bases. Trimming took off 3 bases at V and 4 bases at J, with 12 bases between the two ends. Per the germline V gene, CDR1 is LNHDA and CDR2 is SQIVND (reference sequence). The length of the CDR3 is 14 residues. The CDR3 reads CASSIQGLSYGYTF. The CDR3, as DNA: TGTGCCAGTAGTATCCAGGGACTTTCCTATGGCTACACCTTC.